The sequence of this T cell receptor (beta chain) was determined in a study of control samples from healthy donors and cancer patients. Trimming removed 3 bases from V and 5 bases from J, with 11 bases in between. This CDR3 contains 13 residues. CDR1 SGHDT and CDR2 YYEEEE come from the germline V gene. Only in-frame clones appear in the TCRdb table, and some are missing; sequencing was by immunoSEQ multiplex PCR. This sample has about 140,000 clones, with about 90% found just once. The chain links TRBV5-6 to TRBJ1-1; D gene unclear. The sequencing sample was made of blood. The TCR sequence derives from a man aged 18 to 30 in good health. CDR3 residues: CASSSTSGTEAFF. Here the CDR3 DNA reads TGTGCCAGCAGCTCGACTTCCGGAACTGAAGCTTTCTTT.